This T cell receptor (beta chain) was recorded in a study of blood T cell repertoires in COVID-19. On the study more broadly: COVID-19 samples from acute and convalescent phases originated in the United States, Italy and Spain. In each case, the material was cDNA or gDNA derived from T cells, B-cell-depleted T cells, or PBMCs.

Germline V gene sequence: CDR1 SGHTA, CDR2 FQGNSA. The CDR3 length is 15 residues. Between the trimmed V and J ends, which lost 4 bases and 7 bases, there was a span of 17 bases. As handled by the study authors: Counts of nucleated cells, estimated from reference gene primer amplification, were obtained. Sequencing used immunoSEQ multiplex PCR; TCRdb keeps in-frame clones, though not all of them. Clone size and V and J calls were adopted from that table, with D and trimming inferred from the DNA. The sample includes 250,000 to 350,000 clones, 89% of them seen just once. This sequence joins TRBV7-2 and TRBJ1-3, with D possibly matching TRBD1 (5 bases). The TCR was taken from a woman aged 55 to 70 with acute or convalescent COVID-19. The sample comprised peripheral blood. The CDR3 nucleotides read TGTGCCAGCAGCTGGGAGGGGCGAGACCGGAACACCATATATTTT. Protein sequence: CASSWEGRDRNTIYF.